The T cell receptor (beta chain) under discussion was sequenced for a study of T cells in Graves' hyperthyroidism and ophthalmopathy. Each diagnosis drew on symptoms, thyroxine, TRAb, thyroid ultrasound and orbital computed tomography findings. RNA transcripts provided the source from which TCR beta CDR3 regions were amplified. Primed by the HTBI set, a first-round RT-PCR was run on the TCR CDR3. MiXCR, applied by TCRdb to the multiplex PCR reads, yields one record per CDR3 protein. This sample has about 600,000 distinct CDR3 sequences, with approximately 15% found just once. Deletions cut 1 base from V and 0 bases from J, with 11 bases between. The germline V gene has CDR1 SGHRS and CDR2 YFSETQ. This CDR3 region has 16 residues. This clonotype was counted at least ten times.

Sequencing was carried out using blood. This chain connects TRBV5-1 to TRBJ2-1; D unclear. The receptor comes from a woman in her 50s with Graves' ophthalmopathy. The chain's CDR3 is CASSLFGESSYNEQFF. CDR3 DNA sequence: TGCGCCAGCAGCTTGTTTGGCGAGAGCTCCTACAATGAGCAGTTCTTC.